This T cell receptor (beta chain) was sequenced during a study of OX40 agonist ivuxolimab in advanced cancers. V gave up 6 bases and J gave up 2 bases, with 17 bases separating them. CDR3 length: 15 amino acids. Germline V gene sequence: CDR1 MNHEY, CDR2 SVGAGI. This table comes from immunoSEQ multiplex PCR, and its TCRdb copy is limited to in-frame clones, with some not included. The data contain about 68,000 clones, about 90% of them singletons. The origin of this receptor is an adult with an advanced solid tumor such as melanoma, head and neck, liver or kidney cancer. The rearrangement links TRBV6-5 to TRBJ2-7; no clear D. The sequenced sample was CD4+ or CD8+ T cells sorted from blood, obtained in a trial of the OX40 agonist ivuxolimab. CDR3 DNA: TGTGCCAGCAGCCCCCTCGCGACGGTGCCCTACGAGCAGTACTTC. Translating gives CASSPLATVPYEQYF.